A selection of T cell receptor beta chains follows, all from one sample in a study of blood T cell repertoires in COVID-19. Sequenced by immunoSEQ multiplex PCR; TCRdb stores in-frame clones only, minus some. The table lists 200,000 to 250,000 clones, approximately 84% of them singletons. The sequencing input was PBMCs or T cells enriched from blood (not recorded which). Source of these receptors: a man aged 55-75 years who had recovered from COVID-19. CDR3s include the opening cysteine and the closing phenylalanine or tryptophan. The D gene is left open where the match is weak. Clone size is given for some rows only: seen once, a few or many times, or a class if the clone is expanded.

TRBJ2-5	TRBV7-9	TRBD2	few	CASSYVLGGGEETQYF	TGTGCCAGCAGCTACGTACTTGGCGGGGGAGAAGAGACCCAGTACTTC
TRBJ2-3	TRBV15	TRBD2	-	CATSRDPASGGKDTQYF	TGTGCCACCAGCAGAGATCCCGCTAGCGGGGGGAAAGATACGCAGTATTTT
TRBJ1-6	TRBV3-1/TRBV3-2	-	once	CASSPIMDNSPLHF	TGTGCCAGCAGCCCTATAATGGATAATTCACCCCTCCACTTT
TRBJ2-7	TRBV6-5	-	-	CASWAAGFNEQYF	TGTGCCAGCTGGGCAGCAGGGTTTAACGAGCAGTACTTC
TRBJ1-6	TRBV7-2	-	-	CASSLVGGNSPLHF	TGTGCCAGCAGCTTAGTGGGGGGGAATTCACCCCTCCACTTT
TRBJ1-4	TRBV3-1/TRBV3-2	-	-	CASSPRHLTNEKLFF	TGTGCCAGCAGCCCCAGACACCTAACTAATGAAAAACTGTTTTTT
TRBJ2-3	TRBV2	-	-	CASGLLAGTQYF	TGTGCCAGCGGGTTACTAGCTGGTACGCAGTATTTT
TRBJ2-5	TRBV18	TRBD1	-	CASSRDSQETQYF	TGTGCCAGCTCAAGGGACAGCCAAGAGACCCAGTACTTC
TRBJ2-7	TRBV10-3	-	-	CAISESNYYEQYF	TGTGCCATCAGTGAGTCTAACTACTACGAGCAGTACTTC
TRBJ2-7	TRBV11-1	TRBD1	few	CASSFHRGYEQYF	TGTGCCAGCAGCTTTCACAGGGGTTACGAGCAGTACTTC